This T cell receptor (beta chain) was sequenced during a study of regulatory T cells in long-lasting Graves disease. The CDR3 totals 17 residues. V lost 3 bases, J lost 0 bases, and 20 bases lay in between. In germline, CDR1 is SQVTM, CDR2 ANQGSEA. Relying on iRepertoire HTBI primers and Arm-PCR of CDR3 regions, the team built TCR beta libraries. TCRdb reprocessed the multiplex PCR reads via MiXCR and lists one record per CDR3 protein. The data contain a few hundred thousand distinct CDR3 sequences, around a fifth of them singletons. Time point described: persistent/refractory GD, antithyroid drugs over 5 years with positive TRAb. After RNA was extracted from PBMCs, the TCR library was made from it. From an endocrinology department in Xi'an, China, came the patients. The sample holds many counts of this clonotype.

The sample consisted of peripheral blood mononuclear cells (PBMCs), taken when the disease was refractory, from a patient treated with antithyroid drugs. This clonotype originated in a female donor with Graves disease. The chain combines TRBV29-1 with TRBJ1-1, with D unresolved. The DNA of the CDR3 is TGCAGCGTTGACGGCCTTACTGTCGGGAGGATGAACACTGAAGCTTTCTTT. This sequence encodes CSVDGLTVGRMNTEAFF.